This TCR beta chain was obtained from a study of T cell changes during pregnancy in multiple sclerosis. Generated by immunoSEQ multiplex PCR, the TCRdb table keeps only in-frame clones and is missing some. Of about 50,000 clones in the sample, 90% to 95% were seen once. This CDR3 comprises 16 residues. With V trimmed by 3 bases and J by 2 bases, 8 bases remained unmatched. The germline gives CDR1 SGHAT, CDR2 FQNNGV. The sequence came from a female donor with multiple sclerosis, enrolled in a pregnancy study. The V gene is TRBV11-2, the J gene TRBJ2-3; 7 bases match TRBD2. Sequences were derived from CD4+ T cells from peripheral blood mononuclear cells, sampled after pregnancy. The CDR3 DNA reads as TGTGCCAGCAGCTTGGTAGCGGGTGTTATCACAGATACGCAGTATTTT. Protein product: CASSLVAGVITDTQYF.